A selection of T cell receptor beta chains follows, all from one sample in a study of cytomegalovirus exposure and HLA in healthy donors. TCRdb's copy holds only in-frame clones and misses some; the assay was immunoSEQ multiplex PCR. The sample consists of some 160,000 clones, approximately 93% of them appearing once. Sequenced sample: PBMCs. Receptor source: a young man in good health and CMV-seronegative. The CDR3 runs from the conserved cysteine through the conserved F or W. The D gene is left open where the match is weak. Only some rows state a clone size, as once, few, many or a class for expanded clones.

TRBJ1-2 - TRBD1 TRBV5-6 TGTGCCAGCAGCTTTCTACAGGGGAGTAACTATGGCTACACCTTC CASSFLQGSNYGYTF
TRBJ1-4 - - TRBV28 TGTGCCAGCAGTTCAACAGGGACAACTAATGAAAAACTGTTTTTT CASSSTGTTNEKLFF
TRBJ1-5 - TRBD1 TRBV6-5 TGTGCCAGCAGTTCACAGGGGGGTGGCAATCAGCCCCAGCATTTT CASSSQGGGNQPQHF
TRBJ2-5 - TRBD2 TRBV10-2 TGCGCCAGCAGTGAGGGGACTAGCCCGGAGACCCAGTACTTC CASSEGTSPETQYF
TRBJ1-2 - TRBD1 TRBV25-1 TGTGCCAGCAGTGAAGGAGGGGGCATTGGCTACACCTTC CASSEGGGIGYTF
TRBJ2-5 - TRBD1 TRBV6-5 TGTGCCAGCAGTTACGCCGGGACAGAACAAGAGACCCAGTACTTC CASSYAGTEQETQYF
TRBJ2-1 once TRBD2 TRBV9 TGTGCCAGCAGCGTAGCGGGGGGGCCTAAGAATGAGCAGTTCTTC CASSVAGGPKNEQFF
TRBJ2-7 - TRBD1 TRBV5-1 TGCGCCAGCAGCTCGACCGGGACAGGTTCGCGGGAGCAGTACTTC CASSSTGTGSREQYF
TRBJ2-1 - TRBD1 TRBV5-4 TGTGCCAGCGCGGAAGGGGGCGCTTACAATGAGCAGTTCTTC CASAEGGAYNEQFF
TRBJ1-2 - - TRBV7-9 TGTGCCAGCAGCGTCCAGGATTGGGATGGCTACACCTTC CASSVQDWDGYTF
TRBJ1-1 - - TRBV21-1 TGTGCCAGCAGCAAGGAAGGACAGGGAAAGAAAGCTTTCTTT CASSKEGQGKKAFF
TRBJ2-3 - TRBD2 TRBV25-1 TGTGCCAGCAGTCGGGACTACGAAGATACGCAGTATTTT CASSRDYEDTQYF
TRBJ1-1 - - TRBV18 TGTGCCAGCTCCCTCGGCGGCCCTGAAGCTTTCTTT CASSLGGPEAFF
TRBJ2-4 - - TRBV25-1 TGTGCCAGCGGCGGAAGCATTCAGTACTTC CASGGSIQYF
TRBJ2-3 - - TRBV11-2 TGTGCCAGCAGCAGAGCTAGCGCCACAGATACGCAGTATTTT CASSRASATDTQYF
TRBJ2-3 - - TRBV6-7 TGTGCCAGCAGTTCCCGGGGGGCCCATAGCACAGATACGCAGTATTTT CASSSRGAHSTDTQYF
TRBJ1-1 - - TRBV4-1 TGCGCCAGCAGCCAAGCCTCTCACCGATCGGCTGAAGCTTTCTTT CASSQASHRSAEAFF
TRBJ2-1 - TRBD2 TRBV10-1 TGCGCCAGCAGGGCCGATAGCGGGAGACTGTTCTTC CASRADSGRLFF
TRBJ1-2 - - TRBV6-1 TGTGCCAGCAGTGAAATCCAGGAAAACTATGGCTACACCTTC CASSEIQENYGYTF
TRBJ1-5 - - TRBV5-5 TGTGCCAGCAGCTTAGGAGGCAGCAATCAGCCCCAGCATTTT CASSLGGSNQPQHF
TRBJ2-3 once - TRBV16 TGTGCCAGCAGCCCAAGCCCAGATACGCAGTATTTT CASSPSPDTQYF
TRBJ2-7 - - TRBV7-6 TGTGCCAGCAGCCCAGATGACGGGGCCTACGAGCAGTACTTC CASSPDDGAYEQYF
TRBJ1-1 - TRBD1 TRBV23-1 TGCGCCAACCTACAGGGGCGGATATCCGAAGCTTTCTTT CANLQGRISEAFF
TRBJ2-1 - - TRBV29-1 TGCAGCTATGGGTGGGCCGGGGATGAGCAGTTCTTC CSYGWAGDEQFF
TRBJ2-1 - TRBD2 TRBV27 TGTGCCAGCAGTTACAGCGGGAGACACAATGAGCAGTTCTTC CASSYSGRHNEQFF
TRBJ2-3 - TRBD2 TRBV9 TGTGCCAGCAGCGTAACTAGCGGGGGCGACACAGATACGCAGTATTTT CASSVTSGGDTDTQYF
TRBJ2-5 - TRBD2 TRBV11-2 TGTGCCAGCAGCTTAGAACTAGCGGGACGAACCCTGCAAGAGACCCAGTACTTC CASSLELAGRTLQETQYF
TRBJ1-1 once TRBD1 TRBV6-5 TGTGCCAGCAGTTACTCTATGACAGGGGTGAACACTGAAGCTTTCTTT CASSYSMTGVNTEAFF
TRBJ1-4 - TRBD1 TRBV5-1 TGCGCCAGCAGCTCGACAGGGATTGGCGGAAAACTGTTTTTT CASSSTGIGGKLFF
TRBJ2-3 few - TRBV7-2 TGTGCCAGCAGCCCCCCGCTTAGTGAAAGCACAGATACGCAGTATTTT CASSPPLSESTDTQYF
TRBJ2-7 - - TRBV19 TGTGCCAGTAGTCCTAAGACAGGCCTAAGGGTAAACGAGCAGTACTTC CASSPKTGLRVNEQYF
TRBJ1-2 - TRBD1 TRBV11-2 TGTGCCAGCAGCTCCCCCCGGGGGACAGGCGATAACTATGGCTACACCTTC CASSSPRGTGDNYGYTF
TRBJ2-3 - - TRBV27 TGTGCCAGCAGTTATCAGTACCCGACAGGCCCAAGGGGGACAGATACGCAGTATTTT CASSYQYPTGPRGTDTQYF